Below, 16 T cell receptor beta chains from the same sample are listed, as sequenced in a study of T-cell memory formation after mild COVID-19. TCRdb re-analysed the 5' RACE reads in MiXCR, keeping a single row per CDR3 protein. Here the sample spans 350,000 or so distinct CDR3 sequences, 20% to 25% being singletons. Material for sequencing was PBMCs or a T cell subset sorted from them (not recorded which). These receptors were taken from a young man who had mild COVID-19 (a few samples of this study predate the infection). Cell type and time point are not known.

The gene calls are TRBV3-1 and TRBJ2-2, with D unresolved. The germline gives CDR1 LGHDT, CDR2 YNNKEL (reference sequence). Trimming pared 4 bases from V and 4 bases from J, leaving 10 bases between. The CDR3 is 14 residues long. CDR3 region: CASSRLAVTGELFF. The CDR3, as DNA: TGTGCCAGCAGCCGCTTGGCGGTCACCGGGGAGCTGTTTTTT.

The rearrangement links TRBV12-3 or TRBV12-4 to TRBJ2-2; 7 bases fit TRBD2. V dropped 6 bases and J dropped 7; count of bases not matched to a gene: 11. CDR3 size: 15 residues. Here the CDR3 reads CASRLPAGDHGELFF. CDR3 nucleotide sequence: TGTGCCAGCAGACTACCCGCGGGGGATCACGGGGAGCTGTTTTTT.

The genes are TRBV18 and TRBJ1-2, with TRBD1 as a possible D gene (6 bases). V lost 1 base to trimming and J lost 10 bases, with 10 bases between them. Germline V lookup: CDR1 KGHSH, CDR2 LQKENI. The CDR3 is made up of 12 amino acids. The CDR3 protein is CASSPLTGSYTF. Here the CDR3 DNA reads TGTGCCAGCTCACCACTAACAGGGTCCTACACCTTC.

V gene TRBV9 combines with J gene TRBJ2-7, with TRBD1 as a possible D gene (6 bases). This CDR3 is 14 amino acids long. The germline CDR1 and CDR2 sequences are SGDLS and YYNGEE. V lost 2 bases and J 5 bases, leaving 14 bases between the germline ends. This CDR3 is CASSVYQGKNEQYV. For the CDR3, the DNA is TGTGCCAGCAGCGTTTATCAGGGGAAAAACGAGCAGTACGTC.

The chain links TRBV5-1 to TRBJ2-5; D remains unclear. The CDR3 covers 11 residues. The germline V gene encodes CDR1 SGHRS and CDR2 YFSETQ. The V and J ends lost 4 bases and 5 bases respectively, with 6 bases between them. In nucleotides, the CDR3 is TGCGCCAGCAGCATGACGGAGACCCAGTACTTC. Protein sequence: CASSMTETQYF.

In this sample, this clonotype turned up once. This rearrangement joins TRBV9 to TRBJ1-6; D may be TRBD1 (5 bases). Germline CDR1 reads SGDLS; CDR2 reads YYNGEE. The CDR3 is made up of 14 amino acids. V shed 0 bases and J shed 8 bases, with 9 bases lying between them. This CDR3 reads CASSVGGAHSPLHF. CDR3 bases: TGTGCCAGCAGCGTAGGAGGGGCCCATTCACCCCTCCACTTT.

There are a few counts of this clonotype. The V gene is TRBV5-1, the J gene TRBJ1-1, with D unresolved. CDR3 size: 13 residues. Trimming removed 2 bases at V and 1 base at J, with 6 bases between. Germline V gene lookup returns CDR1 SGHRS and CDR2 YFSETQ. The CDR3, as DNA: TGCGCCAGCAGCTTTCCTGAGAACACTGAAGCTTTCTTT. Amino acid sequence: CASSFPENTEAFF.

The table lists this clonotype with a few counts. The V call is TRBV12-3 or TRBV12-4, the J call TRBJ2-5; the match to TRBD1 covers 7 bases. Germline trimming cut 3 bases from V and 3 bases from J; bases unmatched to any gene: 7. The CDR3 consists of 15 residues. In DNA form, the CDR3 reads TGTGCCAGCAGTTTTTTGGGACAGAGGGAAGAGACCCAGTACTTC. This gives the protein CASSFLGQREETQYF.

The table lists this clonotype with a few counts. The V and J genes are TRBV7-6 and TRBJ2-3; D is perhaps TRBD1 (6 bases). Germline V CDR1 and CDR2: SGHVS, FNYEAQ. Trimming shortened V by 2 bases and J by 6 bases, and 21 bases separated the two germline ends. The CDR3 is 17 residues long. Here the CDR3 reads CASSLLARGRMEDTQYF. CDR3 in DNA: TGTGCCAGCAGCTTACTTGCCAGGGGTAGGATGGAGGATACGCAGTATTTT.

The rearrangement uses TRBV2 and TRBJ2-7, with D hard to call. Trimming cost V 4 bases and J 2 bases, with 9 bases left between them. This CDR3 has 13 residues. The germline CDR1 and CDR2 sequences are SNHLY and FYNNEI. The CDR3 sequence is CASSVDGAYEQYF. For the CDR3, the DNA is TGTGCCAGCAGTGTGGACGGAGCCTACGAGCAGTACTTC. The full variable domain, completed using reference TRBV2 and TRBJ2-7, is EPEVTQTPSHQVTQMGQEVILRCVPISNHLYFYWYRQILGQKVEFLVSFYNNEISEKSEIFDDQFSVERPDGSNFTLKIRSTKLEDSAMYFCASSVDGAYEQYFGPGTRLTVT.

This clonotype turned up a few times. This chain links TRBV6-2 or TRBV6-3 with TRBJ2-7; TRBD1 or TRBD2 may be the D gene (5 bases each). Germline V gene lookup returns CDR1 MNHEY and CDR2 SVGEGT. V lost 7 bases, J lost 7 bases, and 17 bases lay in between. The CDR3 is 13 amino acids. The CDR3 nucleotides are TGTGCCAGCAAACGGGACGGGCCCTTTGAGCAGTACGTC. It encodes CASKRDGPFEQYV.

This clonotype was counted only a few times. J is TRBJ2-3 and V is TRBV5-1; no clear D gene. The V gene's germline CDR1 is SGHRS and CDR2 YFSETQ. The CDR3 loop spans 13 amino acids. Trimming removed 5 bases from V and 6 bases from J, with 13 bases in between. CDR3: CASSSGPSDTQYF. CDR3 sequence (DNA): TGCGCCAGCAGTTCAGGCCCCTCGGATACGCAGTATTTT.

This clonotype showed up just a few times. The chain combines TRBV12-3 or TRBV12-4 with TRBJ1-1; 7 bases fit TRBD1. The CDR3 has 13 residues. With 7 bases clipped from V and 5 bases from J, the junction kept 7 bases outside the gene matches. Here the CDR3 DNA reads TGTGCCAGCAAGTACAGGGGAAGGACTGAAGCTTTCTTT. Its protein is CASKYRGRTEAFF.

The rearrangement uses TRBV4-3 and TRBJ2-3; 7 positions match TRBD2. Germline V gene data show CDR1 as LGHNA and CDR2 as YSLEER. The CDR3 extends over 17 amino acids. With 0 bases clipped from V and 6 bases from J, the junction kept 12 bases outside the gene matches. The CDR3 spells CASSQDRKRDSGDTQYF. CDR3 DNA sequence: TGCGCCAGCAGCCAAGATCGGAAGCGGGATTCGGGGGATACGCAGTATTTT.

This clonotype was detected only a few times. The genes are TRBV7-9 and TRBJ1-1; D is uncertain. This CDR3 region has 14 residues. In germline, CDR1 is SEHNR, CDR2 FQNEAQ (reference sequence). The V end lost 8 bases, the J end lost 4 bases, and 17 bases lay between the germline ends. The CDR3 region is CASVPTAGATEAFF. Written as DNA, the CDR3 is TGTGCCAGCGTCCCCACGGCCGGCGCCACTGAAGCTTTCTTT.

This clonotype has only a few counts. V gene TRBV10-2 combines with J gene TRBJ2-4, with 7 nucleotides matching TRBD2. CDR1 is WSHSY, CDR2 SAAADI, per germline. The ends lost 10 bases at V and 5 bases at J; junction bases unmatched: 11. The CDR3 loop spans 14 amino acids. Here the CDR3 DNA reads TGCGCCATGTCCCGCCAGGGAGGGGAAAACATTCAGTACTTC. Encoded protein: CAMSRQGGENIQYF.